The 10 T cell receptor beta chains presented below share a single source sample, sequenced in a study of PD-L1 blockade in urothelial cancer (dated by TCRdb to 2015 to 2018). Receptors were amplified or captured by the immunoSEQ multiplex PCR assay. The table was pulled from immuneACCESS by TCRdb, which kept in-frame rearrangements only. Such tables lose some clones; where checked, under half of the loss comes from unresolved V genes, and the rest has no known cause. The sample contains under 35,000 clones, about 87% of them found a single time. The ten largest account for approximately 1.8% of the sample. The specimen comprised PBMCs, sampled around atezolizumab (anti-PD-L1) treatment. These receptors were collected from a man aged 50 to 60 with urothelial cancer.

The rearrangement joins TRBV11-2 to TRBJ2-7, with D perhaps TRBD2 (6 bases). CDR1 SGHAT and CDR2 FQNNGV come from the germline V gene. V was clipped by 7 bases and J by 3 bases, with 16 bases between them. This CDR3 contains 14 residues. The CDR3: CASTSGAGSYEQYF. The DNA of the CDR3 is TGTGCCAGCACCTCCGGGGCGGGGAGCTACGAGCAGTACTTC. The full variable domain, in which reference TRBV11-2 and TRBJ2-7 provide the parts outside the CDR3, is EAGVAQSPRYKIIEKRQSVAFWCNPISGHATLYWYQQILGQGPKLLIQFQNNGVVDDSQLPKDRFSAERLKGVDSTLKIQPAKLEDSAVYLCASTSGAGSYEQYFGPGTRLTVT.

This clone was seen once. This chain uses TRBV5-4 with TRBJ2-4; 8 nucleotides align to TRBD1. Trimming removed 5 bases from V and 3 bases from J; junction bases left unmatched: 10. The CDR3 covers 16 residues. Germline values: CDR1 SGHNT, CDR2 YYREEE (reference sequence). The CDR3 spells CASSSKPGQVKNIQYF. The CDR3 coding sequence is TGTGCCAGCAGTTCAAAACCGGGACAGGTCAAAAACATTCAGTACTTC.

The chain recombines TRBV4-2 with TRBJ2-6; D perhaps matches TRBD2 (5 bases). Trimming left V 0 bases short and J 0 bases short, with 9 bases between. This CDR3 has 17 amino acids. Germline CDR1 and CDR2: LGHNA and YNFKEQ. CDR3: CASSQDRRSSGANVLTF. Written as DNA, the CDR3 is TGTGCCAGCAGCCAAGATAGGAGGAGCTCTGGGGCCAACGTCCTGACTTTC.

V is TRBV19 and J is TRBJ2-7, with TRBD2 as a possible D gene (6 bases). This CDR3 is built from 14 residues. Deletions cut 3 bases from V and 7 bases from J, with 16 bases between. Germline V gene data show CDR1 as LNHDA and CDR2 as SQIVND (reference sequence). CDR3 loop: CASSMAQGLGEQYF. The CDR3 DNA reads TGTGCCAGTAGTATGGCTCAGGGACTGGGTGAGCAGTACTTC.

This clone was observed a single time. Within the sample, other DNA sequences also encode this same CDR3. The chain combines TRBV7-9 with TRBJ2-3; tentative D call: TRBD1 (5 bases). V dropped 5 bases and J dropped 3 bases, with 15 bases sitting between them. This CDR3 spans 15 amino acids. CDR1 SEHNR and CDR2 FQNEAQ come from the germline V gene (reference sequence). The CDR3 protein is CASSVGQGITDTQYF. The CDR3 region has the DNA TGTGCCAGCAGCGTGGGGCAGGGTATAACAGATACGCAGTATTTT.

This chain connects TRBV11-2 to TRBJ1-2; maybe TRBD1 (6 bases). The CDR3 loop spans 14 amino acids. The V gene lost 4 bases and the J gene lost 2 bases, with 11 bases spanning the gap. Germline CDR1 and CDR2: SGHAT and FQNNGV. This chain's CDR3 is CASSYNRENYGYTF. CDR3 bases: TGTGCCAGCAGCTACAACAGGGAGAACTATGGCTACACCTTC.

The CDR3 loop reads CASKFLNQPQHF. CDR3 sequence (DNA): TGTGCCAGTAAATTCTTGAATCAGCCCCAGCATTTT. The V call is TRBV19, the J call TRBJ1-5; D gene unclear. Germline V gene lookup returns CDR1 LNHDA and CDR2 SQIVND (reference sequence). The CDR3 is made up of 12 amino acids. Trimming cost V 7 bases and J 4 bases, with 8 bases left between them.

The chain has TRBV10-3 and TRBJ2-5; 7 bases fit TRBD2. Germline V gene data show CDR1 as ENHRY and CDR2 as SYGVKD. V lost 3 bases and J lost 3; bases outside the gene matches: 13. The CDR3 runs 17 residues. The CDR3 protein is CAISDVRIAGSKETQYF. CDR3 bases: TGTGCCATCAGTGACGTTAGGATAGCGGGTTCGAAAGAGACCCAGTACTTC.

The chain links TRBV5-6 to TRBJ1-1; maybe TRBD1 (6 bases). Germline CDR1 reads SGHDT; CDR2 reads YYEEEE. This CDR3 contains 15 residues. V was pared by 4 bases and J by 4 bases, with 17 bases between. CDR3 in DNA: TGTGCCAGCAGCCCACCCGGACAGTGGGCCACTGAAGCTTTCTTT. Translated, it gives CASSPPGQWATEAFF. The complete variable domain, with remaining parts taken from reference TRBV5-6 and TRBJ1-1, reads DAGVTQSPTHLIKTRGQQVTLRCSPKSGHDTVSWYQQALGQGPQFIFQYYEEEERQRGNFPDRFSGHQFPNYSSELNVNALLLGDSALYLCASSPPGQWATEAFFGQGTRLTVV.

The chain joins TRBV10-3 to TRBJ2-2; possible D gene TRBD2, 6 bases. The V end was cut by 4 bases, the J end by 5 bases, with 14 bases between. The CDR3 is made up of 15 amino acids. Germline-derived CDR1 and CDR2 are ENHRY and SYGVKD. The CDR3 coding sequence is TGTGCCATCAGTGGAGGGGTGGGGAGGACCGGGGAGCTGTTTTTT. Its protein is CAISGGVGRTGELFF.